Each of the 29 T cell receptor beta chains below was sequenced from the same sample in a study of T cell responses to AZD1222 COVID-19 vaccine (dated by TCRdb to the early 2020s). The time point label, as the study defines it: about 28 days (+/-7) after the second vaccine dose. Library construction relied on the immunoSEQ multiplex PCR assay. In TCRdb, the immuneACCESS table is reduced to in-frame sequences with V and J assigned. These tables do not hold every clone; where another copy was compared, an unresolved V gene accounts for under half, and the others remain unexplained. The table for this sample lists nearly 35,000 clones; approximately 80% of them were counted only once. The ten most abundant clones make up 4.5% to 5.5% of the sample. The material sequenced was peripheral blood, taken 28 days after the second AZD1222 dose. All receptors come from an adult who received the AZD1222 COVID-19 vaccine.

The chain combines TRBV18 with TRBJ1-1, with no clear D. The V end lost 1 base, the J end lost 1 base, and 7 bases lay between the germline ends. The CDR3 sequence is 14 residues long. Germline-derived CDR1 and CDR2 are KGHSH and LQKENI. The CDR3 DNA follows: TGTGCCAGCTCACCACGGGAGGGGAACACTGAAGCTTTCTTT. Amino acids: CASSPREGNTEAFF.

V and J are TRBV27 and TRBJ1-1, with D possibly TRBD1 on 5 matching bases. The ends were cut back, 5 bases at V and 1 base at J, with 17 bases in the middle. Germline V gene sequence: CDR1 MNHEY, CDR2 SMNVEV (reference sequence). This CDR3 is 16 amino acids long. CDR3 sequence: CASSKGTVGGNTEAFF. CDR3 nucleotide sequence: TGTGCCAGCAGTAAAGGGACGGTGGGCGGGAACACTGAAGCTTTCTTT.

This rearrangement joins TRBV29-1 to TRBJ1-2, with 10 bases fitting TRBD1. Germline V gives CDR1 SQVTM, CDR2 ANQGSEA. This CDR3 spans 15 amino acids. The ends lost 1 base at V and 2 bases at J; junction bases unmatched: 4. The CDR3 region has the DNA TGCAGCGTTGAAGGGGACAGGGGACTGAACTATGGCTACACCTTC. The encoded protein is CSVEGDRGLNYGYTF.

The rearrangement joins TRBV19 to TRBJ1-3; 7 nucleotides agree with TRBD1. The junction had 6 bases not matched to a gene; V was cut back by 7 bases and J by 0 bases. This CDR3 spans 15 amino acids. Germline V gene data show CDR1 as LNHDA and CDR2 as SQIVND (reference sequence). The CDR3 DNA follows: TGTGCCAGTACCCCGGGACAGAGCTCTGGAAACACCATATATTTT. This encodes CASTPGQSSGNTIYF.

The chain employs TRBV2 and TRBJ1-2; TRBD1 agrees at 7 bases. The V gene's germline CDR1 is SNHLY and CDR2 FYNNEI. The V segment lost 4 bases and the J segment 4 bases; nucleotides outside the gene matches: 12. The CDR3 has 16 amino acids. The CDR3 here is CASSGDRLKAVYGYTF. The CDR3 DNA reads TGTGCCAGCAGTGGGGACAGATTAAAAGCGGTCTATGGCTACACCTTC.

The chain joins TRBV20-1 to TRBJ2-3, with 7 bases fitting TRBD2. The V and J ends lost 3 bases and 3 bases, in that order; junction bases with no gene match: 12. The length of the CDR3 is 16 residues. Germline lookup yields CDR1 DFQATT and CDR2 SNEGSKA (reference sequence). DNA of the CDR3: TGCAGTGCTAGTCTTCCCGGGGGGAGAGCGACAGATACGCAGTATTTT. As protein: CSASLPGGRATDTQYF.

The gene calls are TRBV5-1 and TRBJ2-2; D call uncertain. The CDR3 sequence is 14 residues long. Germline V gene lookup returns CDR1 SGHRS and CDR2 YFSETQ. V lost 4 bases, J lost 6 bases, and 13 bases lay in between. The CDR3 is CASSPGSLAGELFF. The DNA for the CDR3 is TGCGCCAGCAGCCCCGGCAGTCTGGCCGGGGAGCTGTTTTTT.

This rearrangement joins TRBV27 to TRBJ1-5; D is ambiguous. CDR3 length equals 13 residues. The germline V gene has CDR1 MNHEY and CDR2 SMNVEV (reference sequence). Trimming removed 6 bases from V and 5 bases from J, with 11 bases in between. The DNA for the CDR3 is TGTGCCAGCAGGCAAACGGCGTATCAGCCCCAGCATTTT. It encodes CASRQTAYQPQHF.

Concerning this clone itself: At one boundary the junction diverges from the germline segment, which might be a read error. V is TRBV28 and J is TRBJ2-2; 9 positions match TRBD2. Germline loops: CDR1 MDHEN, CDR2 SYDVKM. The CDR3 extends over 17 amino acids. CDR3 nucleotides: TGCCCCACCACAAATCTCGCGGGGGGGGCGGGCACCGGGGAGCTGTTTTTT. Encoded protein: CPTTNLAGGAGTGELFF. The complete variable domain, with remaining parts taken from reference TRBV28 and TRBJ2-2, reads DVKVTQSSRYLVKRTGEKVFLECVQDMDHENMFWYRQDPGLGLRLIYFSYDVKMKEKGDIPEGYSVSREKKERFSLILESASTNQTSMYLCPTTNLAGGAGTGELFFGEGSRLTVL.

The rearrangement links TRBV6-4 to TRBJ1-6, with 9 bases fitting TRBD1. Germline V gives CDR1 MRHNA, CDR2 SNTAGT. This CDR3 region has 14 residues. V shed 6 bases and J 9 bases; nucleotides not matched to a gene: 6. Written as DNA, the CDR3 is TGTGCCAGCAGCCCGGGACAGGGATTTTCACCCCTCCACTTT. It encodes CASSPGQGFSPLHF.

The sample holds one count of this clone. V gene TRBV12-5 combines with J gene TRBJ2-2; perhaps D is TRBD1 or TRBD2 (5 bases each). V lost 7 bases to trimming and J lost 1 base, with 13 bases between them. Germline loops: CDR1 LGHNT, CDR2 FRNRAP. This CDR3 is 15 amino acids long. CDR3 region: CASAEGLVNTGELFF. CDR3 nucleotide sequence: TGTGCTAGTGCCGAGGGGTTGGTGAACACCGGGGAGCTGTTTTTT.

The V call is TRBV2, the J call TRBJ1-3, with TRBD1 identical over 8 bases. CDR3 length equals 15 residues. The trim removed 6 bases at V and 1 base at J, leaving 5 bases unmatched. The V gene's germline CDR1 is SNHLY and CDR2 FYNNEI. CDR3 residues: CASSGQGISGNTIYF. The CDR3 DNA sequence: TGTGCCAGCAGCGGACAGGGTATTTCTGGAAACACCATATATTTT.

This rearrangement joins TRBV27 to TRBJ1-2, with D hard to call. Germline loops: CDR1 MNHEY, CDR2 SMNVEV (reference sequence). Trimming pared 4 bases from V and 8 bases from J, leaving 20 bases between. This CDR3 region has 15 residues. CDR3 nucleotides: TGTGCCAGCAGTTATTTTTCCGCGGGGATCCGAGGCTACACCTTC. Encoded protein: CASSYFSAGIRGYTF.

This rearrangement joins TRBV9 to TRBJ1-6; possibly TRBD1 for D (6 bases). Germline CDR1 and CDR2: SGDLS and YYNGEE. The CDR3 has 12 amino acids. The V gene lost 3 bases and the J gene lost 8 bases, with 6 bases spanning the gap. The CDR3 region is CASSAGDSPLHF. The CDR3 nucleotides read TGTGCCAGCAGCGCAGGGGATTCACCCCTCCACTTT. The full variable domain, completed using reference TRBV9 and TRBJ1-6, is DSGVTQTPKHLITATGQRVTLRCSPRSGDLSVYWYQQSLDQGLQFLIQYYNGEERAKGNILERFSAQQFPDLHSELNLSSLELGDSALYFCASSAGDSPLHFGNGTRLTVT.

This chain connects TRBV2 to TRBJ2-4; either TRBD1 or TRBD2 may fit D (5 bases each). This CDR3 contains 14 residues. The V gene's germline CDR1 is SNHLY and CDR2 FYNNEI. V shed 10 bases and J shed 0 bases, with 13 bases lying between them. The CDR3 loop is CATKQDLAKNIQYF. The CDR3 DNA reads TGTGCCACAAAACAGGACTTAGCCAAAAACATTCAGTACTTC. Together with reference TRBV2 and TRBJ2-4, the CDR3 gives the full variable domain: EPEVTQTPSHQVTQMGQEVILRCVPISNHLYFYWYRQILGQKVEFLVSFYNNEISEKSEIFDDQFSVERPDGSNFTLKIRSTKLEDSAMYFCATKQDLAKNIQYFGAGTRLSVL.

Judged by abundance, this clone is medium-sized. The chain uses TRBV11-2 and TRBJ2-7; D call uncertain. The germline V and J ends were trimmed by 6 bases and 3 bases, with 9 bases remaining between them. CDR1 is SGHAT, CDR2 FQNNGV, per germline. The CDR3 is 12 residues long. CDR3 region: CASRVKGYEQYF. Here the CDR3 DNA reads TGTGCCAGCAGGGTCAAAGGCTACGAGCAGTACTTC. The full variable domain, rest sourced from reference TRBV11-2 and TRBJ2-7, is EAGVAQSPRYKIIEKRQSVAFWCNPISGHATLYWYQQILGQGPKLLIQFQNNGVVDDSQLPKDRFSAERLKGVDSTLKIQPAKLEDSAVYLCASRVKGYEQYFGPGTRLTVT.

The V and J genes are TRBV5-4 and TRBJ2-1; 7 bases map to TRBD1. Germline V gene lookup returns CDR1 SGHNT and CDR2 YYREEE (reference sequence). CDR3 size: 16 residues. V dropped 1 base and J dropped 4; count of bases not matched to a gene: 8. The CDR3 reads CASSLSLAGGYNEQFF. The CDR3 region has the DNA TGTGCCAGCAGCTTGTCTTTGGCAGGGGGATACAATGAGCAGTTCTTC.

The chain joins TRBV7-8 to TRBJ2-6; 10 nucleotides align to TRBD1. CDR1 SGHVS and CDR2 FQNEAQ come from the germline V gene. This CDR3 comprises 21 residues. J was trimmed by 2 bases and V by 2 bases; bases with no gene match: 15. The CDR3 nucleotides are TGTGCCAGCAGCTTACGTCCATCCCGAGACAGGGGGCGGGCTGGGGCCAACGTCCTGACTTTC. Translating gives CASSLRPSRDRGRAGANVLTF.

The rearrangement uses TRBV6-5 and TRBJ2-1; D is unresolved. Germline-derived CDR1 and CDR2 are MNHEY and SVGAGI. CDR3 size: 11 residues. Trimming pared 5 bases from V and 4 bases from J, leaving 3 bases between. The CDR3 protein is CASSKYNEQFF. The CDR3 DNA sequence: TGTGCCAGCAGTAAATACAATGAGCAGTTCTTC.

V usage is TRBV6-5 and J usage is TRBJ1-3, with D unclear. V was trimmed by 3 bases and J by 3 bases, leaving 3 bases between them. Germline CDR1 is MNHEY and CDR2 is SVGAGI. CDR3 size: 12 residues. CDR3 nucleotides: TGTGCCAGCAGTTATAATGGAAACACCATATATTTT. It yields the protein CASSYNGNTIYF.

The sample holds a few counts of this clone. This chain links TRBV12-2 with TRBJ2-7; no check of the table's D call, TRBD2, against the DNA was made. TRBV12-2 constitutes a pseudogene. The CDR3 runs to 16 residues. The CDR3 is CASRLARRGRRGEQYV. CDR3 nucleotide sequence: TGTGCAAGTCGCTTAGCAAGGAGAGGGAGACGGGGCGAGCAGTACGTC.

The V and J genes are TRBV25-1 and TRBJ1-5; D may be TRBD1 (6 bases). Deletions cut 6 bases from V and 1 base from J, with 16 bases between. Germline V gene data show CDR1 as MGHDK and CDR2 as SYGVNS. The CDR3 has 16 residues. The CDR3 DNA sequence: TGTGCCAGCAGACAATACCGGGACAAAAGCAATCAGCCCCAGCATTTT. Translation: CASRQYRDKSNQPQHF. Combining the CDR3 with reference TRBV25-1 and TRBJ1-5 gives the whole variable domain EADIYQTPRYLVIGTGKKITLECSQTMGHDKMYWYQQDPGMELHLIHYSYGVNSTEKGDLSSESTVSRIRTEHFPLTLESARPSHTSQYLCASRQYRDKSNQPQHFGDGTRLSIL.

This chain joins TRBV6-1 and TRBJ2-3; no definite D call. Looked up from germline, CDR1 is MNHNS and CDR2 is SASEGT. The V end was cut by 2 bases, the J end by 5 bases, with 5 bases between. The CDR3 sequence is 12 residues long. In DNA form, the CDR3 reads TGTGCCAGCAGTGAATATGAAGATACGCAGTATTTT. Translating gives CASSEYEDTQYF.

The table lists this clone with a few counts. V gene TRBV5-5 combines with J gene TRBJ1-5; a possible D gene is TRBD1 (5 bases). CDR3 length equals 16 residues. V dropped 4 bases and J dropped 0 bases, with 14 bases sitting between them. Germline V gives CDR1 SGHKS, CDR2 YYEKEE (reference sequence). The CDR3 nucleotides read TGTGCCAGCAGCCCCTCTACGGGACTTAGCAATCAGCCCCAGCATTTT. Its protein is CASSPSTGLSNQPQHF.

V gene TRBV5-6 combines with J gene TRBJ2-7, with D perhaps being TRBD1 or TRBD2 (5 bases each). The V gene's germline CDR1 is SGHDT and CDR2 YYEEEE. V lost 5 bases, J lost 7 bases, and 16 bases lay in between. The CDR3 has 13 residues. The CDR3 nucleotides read TGTGCCAGCAGTGTCGGGGCGCAACGGGAGCAGTACTTC. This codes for CASSVGAQREQYF.

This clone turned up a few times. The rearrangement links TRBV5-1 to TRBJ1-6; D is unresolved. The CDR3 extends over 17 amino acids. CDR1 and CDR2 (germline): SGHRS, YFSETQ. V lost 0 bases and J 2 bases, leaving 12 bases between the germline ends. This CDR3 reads CASSLASRNAYNSPLHF. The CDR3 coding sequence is TGCGCCAGCAGCTTGGCGTCCCGGAACGCCTATAATTCACCCCTCCACTTT.

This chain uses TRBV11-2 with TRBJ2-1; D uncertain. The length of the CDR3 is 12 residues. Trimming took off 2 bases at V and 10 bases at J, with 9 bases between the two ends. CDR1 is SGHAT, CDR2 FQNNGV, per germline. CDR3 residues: CASSLFFEEQFF. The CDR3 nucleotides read TGTGCCAGCAGCTTATTCTTCGAGGAGCAGTTCTTC.

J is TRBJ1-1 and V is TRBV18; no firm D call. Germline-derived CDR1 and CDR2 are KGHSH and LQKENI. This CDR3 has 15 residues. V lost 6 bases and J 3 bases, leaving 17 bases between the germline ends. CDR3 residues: CASSNRQAGDTEAFF. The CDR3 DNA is TGTGCCAGCTCGAATAGGCAGGCAGGCGACACTGAAGCTTTCTTT.

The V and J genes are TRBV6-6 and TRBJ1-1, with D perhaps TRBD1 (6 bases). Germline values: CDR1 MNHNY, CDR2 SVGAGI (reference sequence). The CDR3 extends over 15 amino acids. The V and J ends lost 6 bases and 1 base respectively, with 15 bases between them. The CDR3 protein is CASSHGYRENTEAFF. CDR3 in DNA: TGTGCCAGCAGCCACGGGTACAGGGAGAACACTGAAGCTTTCTTT.